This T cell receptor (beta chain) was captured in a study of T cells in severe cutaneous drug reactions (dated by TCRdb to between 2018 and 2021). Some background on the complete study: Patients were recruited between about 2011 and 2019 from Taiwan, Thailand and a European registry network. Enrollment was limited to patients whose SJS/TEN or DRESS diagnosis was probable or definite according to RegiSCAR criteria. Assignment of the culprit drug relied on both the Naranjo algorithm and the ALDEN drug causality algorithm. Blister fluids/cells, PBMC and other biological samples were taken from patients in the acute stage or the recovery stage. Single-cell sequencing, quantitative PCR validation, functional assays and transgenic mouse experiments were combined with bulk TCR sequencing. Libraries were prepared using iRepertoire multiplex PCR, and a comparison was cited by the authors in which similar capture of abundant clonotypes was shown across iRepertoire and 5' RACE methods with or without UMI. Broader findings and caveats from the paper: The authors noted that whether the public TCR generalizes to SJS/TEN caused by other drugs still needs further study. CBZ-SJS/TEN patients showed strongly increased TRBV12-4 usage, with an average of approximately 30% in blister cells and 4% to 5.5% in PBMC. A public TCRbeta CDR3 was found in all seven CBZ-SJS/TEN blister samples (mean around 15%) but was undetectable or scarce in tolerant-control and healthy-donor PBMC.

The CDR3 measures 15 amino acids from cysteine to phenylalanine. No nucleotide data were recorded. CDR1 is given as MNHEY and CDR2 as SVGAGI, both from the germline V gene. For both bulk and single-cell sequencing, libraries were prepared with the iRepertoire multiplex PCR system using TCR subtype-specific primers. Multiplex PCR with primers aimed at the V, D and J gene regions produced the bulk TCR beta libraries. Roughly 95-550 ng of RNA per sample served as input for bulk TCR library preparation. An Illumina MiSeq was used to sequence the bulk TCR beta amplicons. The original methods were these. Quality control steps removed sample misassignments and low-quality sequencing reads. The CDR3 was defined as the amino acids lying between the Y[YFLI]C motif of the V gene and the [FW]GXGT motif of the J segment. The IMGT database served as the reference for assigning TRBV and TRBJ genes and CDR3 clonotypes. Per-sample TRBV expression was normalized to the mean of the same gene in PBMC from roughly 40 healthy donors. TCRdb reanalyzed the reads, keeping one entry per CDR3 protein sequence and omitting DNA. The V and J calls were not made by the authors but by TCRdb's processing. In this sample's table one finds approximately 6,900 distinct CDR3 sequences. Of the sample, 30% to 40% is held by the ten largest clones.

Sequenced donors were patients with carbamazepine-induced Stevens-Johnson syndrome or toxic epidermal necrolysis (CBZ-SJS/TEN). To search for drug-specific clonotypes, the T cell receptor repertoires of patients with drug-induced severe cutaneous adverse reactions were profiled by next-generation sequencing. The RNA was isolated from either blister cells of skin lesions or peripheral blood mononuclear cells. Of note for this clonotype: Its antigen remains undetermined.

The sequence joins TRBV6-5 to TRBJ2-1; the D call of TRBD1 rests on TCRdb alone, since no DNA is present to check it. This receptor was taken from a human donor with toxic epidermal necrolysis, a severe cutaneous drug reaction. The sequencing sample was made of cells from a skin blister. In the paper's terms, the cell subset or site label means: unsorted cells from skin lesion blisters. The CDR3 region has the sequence CASSPRSVLYNEQFF.